This TCR beta chain was identified in a study of STAT5B mutations in CD4+ large granular lymphocyte leukemia. Notes on the study in general: 8/27 top patient clones versus 2/35 control clones were TRBV06-family.

Sequencing was at survey level. In the authors' workflow: A productive frequency of 2.59 x 10-5 was the lowest detectable. Measured with immunoSEQ multiplex PCR; TCRdb has only the in-frame clones, and not every one. D and trimming come from the DNA, and the V and J calls and clone size come from that table. The sample carries under 35,000 clones, more than 75% recorded once. Remarks on this clone: Its antigen is not known.

This CDR3 has 15 amino acids. Germline trimming cut 4 bases from V and 5 bases from J; bases unmatched to any gene: 11. Per germline, CDR1 SGHRS and CDR2 YFSETQ. The sequenced sample was CD4+ T cells from blood buffy coats. The TCR was taken from a human donor in good health. The chain links TRBV5-1 to TRBJ2-5; 7 bases align to TRBD2. CDR3 loop: CASSSGDLRRETQYF. CDR3 sequence (DNA): TGCGCCAGCAGCAGCGGGGACCTTCGGCGGGAGACCCAGTACTTC.